These T cell receptor beta chains were read from a single sample in a study of shared clonotypes between healthy human individuals. Sequenced by immunoSEQ multiplex PCR; TCRdb stores in-frame clones only, minus some. Here the sample spans about 600,000 clones, over 95% being singletons. The sequenced material came from naive CD8+ T cells sorted from blood. These receptors were obtained from a woman aged 25 to 39 in good health. CDR3s include the opening cysteine and the closing phenylalanine or tryptophan. D genes are given only for firm matches. Where a row states a size, it is once, few, many or the class of an expanded clone; other rows omit it.

v_gene	j_gene	d_gene	abundance	CDR3aa	CDR3nt
TRBV9	TRBJ2-1	TRBD2	NA	CASSGTSGAYNEQFF	TGTGCCAGCAGCGGGACTAGCGGAGCTTACAATGAGCAGTTCTTC
TRBV4-1	TRBJ2-7	TRBD1	NA	CASSQGLTGGFYEQYF	TGCGCCAGCAGCCAAGGTCTTACAGGGGGCTTCTACGAGCAGTACTTC
TRBV7-6	TRBJ2-1	TRBD2	NA	CASSLAGGPDEQFF	TGTGCCAGCAGCTTAGCGGGAGGGCCGGATGAGCAGTTCTTC
TRBV6-4	TRBJ1-1	TRBD1	NA	CASSELRDRGLGTEAFF	TGTGCCAGCAGTGAGCTCCGGGACAGGGGGCTAGGCACTGAAGCTTTCTTT
TRBV29-1	TRBJ2-1	NA	NA	CSVGTIPDEQFF	TGCAGCGTTGGGACAATCCCCGATGAGCAGTTCTTC
TRBV7-6	TRBJ2-1	NA	NA	CASSKLEPYNEQFF	TGTGCCAGCAGCAAACTCGAACCCTACAATGAGCAGTTCTTC
TRBV30	TRBJ1-4	NA	NA	CAWSAEKLIATNEKLFF	TGTGCCTGGAGTGCCGAAAAGCTTATTGCAACTAATGAAAAACTGTTTTTT
TRBV5-1	TRBJ1-2	NA	NA	CASSPGRGGGYTF	TGCGCCAGCAGCCCTGGAAGGGGTGGTGGCTACACCTTC
TRBV15	TRBJ2-4	NA	NA	CATSREGGQEYF	TGTGCCACCAGCAGAGAAGGGGGTCAGGAGTACTTC
TRBV27	TRBJ1-1	NA	NA	CASRYGGSNTEAFF	TGTGCCAGCAGATACGGGGGTTCGAACACTGAAGCTTTCTTT
TRBV9	TRBJ1-3	NA	NA	CASSVRQENTIYF	TGTGCCAGCAGCGTTAGACAGGAAAACACCATATATTTT
TRBV11-3	TRBJ2-3	NA	NA	CASSPRGGSDTQYF	TGTGCCAGCAGCCCCAGGGGCGGTTCAGATACGCAGTATTTT
TRBV4-2	TRBJ1-5	TRBD1	NA	CASSQEWSGTEQPQHF	TGTGCCAGCAGCCAAGAATGGTCAGGGACAGAACAGCCCCAGCATTTT
TRBV27	TRBJ1-6	NA	NA	CASSRLDSPLHF	TGTGCCAGCAGCCGATTGGATTCACCCCTCCACTTT
TRBV15	TRBJ1-1	NA	NA	CATSSGLSSVTEAFF	TGTGCCACCAGCTCAGGACTCTCGTCGGTCACTGAAGCTTTCTTT
TRBV7-7	TRBJ2-7	TRBD2	NA	CASSSGLVGSEQYF	TGTGCCAGCAGCTCCGGACTAGTCGGATCCGAGCAGTACTTC
TRBV2	TRBJ1-1	NA	NA	CASRTLTGNTEAFF	TGTGCCAGCAGAACGTTGACAGGGAACACTGAAGCTTTCTTT
TRBV2	TRBJ1-1	TRBD1	few	CASSPGGNTEAFF	TGTGCCAGCAGTCCAGGGGGAAACACTGAAGCTTTCTTT
TRBV5-8	TRBJ2-7	NA	NA	CASSVIDRQGPPVDEQYF	TGTGCCAGCAGCGTTATCGATCGGCAGGGCCCGCCCGTGGACGAGCAGTACTTC
TRBV11-2	TRBJ2-5	NA	NA	CASSLEGGAQETQYF	TGTGCCAGCAGCTTAGAGGGGGGAGCCCAAGAGACCCAGTACTTC
TRBV27	TRBJ2-7	TRBD1	NA	CASSAMTGAYEQYF	TGTGCCAGCAGTGCGATGACAGGGGCTTACGAGCAGTACTTC
TRBV7-7	TRBJ2-5	NA	NA	CASSLGTGSSETQYF	TGTGCCAGCAGCTTAGGCACAGGGTCGTCTGAGACCCAGTACTTC
TRBV19	TRBJ1-4	NA	NA	CASSMAGSNEKLFF	TGTGCCAGTAGTATGGCCGGGTCGAATGAAAAACTGTTTTTT
TRBV7-9	TRBJ2-3	TRBD1	once	CASSKWTGGDTDTQYF	TGTGCCAGCAGCAAATGGACAGGGGGTGACACAGATACGCAGTATTTT
TRBV28	TRBJ1-5	NA	NA	CASSLRQLDQPQHF	TGTGCCAGCAGTTTACGGCAGCTAGATCAGCCCCAGCATTTT
TRBV15	TRBJ1-3	NA	NA	CATSRDRGGNTIYF	TGTGCCACCAGCAGAGATAGAGGGGGAAACACCATATATTTT
TRBV11-2	TRBJ2-1	TRBD2	NA	CASSTFGTSPSYNEQFF	TGTGCCAGCAGCACCTTCGGGACTAGCCCTTCCTACAATGAGCAGTTCTTC
TRBV5-1	TRBJ2-7	TRBD1	NA	CASRPGTGVDEQYF	TGCGCCAGCAGGCCCGGGACAGGAGTCGACGAGCAGTACTTC
TRBV5-6	TRBJ2-1	TRBD2	NA	CASSLGGSDEQFF	TGTGCCAGCAGCTTGGGCGGGAGTGATGAGCAGTTCTTC
TRBV2	TRBJ2-2	TRBD1	NA	CASSDLGTGPTGELFF	TGTGCCAGCAGTGACCTGGGGACAGGCCCCACCGGGGAGCTGTTTTTT
TRBV5-4	TRBJ1-2	NA	NA	CASSEYTNYGYTF	TGTGCCAGCAGCGAGTATACTAACTATGGCTACACCTTC
TRBV7-8	TRBJ2-3	NA	few	CASSLVAGASTDTQYF	TGTGCCAGCAGCTTAGTGGCGGGGGCCAGCACAGATACGCAGTATTTT